The source of this TCR beta chain is a study of molecular identifiers for immune sequencing clone quantification. The study's findings and limits: Whereas clones above 20 RNA copies held under 1% of naive-cell molecules, they held over 97% of effector molecules.

Of note for this clonotype: Its target is not known.

The junction had 8 bases not matched to a gene; V was cut back by 6 bases and J by 5 bases. Germline V lookup: CDR1 LNHDA, CDR2 SQIVND (reference sequence). This CDR3 spans 14 amino acids. TCR libraries were built in bulk with a published protocol and specific TCR primers. TCRdb passed the PCR reads through MiXCR, listing each CDR3 protein once. This table has 250,000 to 400,000 distinct CDR3 sequences, over 20% appearing once. This TCR came from a human donor in good health. Some libraries in this study had Jurkat cell RNA spiked in. The chain employs TRBV19 and TRBJ2-7; 9 nucleotides agree with TRBD1. The sample taken for sequencing was naive CD8+ T cells from blood, with Jurkat cell RNA spiked in. Subset indicated: FACS-sorted CD8+CD4-CCR7+CD45RA+ naive T cells. DNA for the CDR3: TGTGCCAGTAGCGCCGGGACAGGGTTCAACGAGCAGTACTTC. Translated, it gives CASSAGTGFNEQYF.